This entry concerns a single T cell receptor (beta chain). Antigen: not known. PCR used 60 Vbeta primers and 13 Jbeta primers. Clones were read by immunoSEQ multiplex PCR, and TCRdb kept only the in-frame ones, dropping some. The profile shows some 170,000 clones, around 80% of them singletons. The data were taken from a study of cytomegalovirus exposure and HLA in healthy donors. Study conclusions and caveats: With later analysis, a missense DCLRE1C variant became linked to TCR beta V- and J-gene trimming. Reports indicate that TCR beta sequences accurately predicted the HLA-A and HLA-B alleles of most subjects. Researchers left out some V segments, among them TRBV6-2 and TRBV6-3, as indistinguishable.

J was trimmed by 8 bases and V by 0 bases; bases with no gene match: 2. Germline loops: CDR1 SGHNT, CDR2 YYREEE (reference sequence). The CDR3 has 15 residues. J is TRBJ2-1 and V is TRBV5-4; 13 nucleotides agree with TRBD2. The TCR sequence derives from a woman in her sixties or seventies in good health and CMV-seropositive. Specimen: PBMCs. CDR3 sequence reads: CASSLVGLAGDEQFF. The CDR3 DNA is TGTGCCAGCAGCTTGGTAGGACTAGCGGGAGATGAGCAGTTCTTC.